A single T cell receptor beta chain is shown here with its context. This clonotype was detected many times. No cognate antigen has been identified for it. Per-base qualities were not stored, and no clone one base away is much larger. This entry is derived from a study of T cells in Graves' hyperthyroidism and ophthalmopathy (dated by TCRdb to the late 2010s). Some background on the complete study: Peripheral blood samples were taken at initial diagnosis, before any treatment was given. According to the paper, TCR Vbeta CDR3 sequencing was carried out on roughly 130 peripheral blood samples, which came from over 40 ophthalmopathy, around 75 hyperthyroidism and roughly 17 progressor patients. An independent validation cohort of fewer than 20 hyperthyroidism patients and roughly 16 patients who later progressed to ophthalmopathy tested prospective prediction of ophthalmopathy. Once sampling was done, hyperthyroidism patients were given methimazole at a starting dose of 30 mg daily, whereas ophthalmopathy patients were given high-dose intravenous methylprednisolone. The 85 to 100 discovery patients were divided at random into training and test sets in a 7:3 ratio. The study also compared thyroid tissue and blood T-cell repertoires from about 6 Graves' hyperthyroidism patients. TCR V-J signatures able to tell the groups apart were searched for in a discovery cohort of 95 to 100 patients, of whom more than 40 had Graves' ophthalmopathy and around 58 had stable Graves' hyperthyroidism. Study-wide findings and limitations: In validation, progression to ophthalmopathy was predicted by the model with around 71% sensitivity and under 85% specificity, a median of about 6.4 months before onset. Most expanded thyroid clonotypes (frequency above 0.001) were also found in blood, which suggests that blood repertoires may mirror thyroid immune responses. Sample size was not statistically predetermined, and blinding of investigators to group allocation was not performed. In cross-validation, a model built on a 13 V-J signature told ophthalmopathy apart from stable hyperthyroidism with approximately 90% sensitivity and about 81% specificity, and in testing the same model reached 80%/75%.

TCR beta CDR3 regions were amplified from RNA transcripts. A first-round RT-PCR of the TCR CDR3 used the HTBI primer set with the Qiagen OneStep RT-PCR kit. Libraries were constructed in a second round of multiplex PCR, after which size selection and purification were performed. Paired-end sequencing of the libraries was performed with 100 bp reads on an Illumina HiSeq2000. The source study handled its data this way. SOAPnuke was used to process the raw data, with reads discarded if the reads contained adapters or uncalled bases, had a mean Phred below 15, or lacked an exact constant-primer or identifier match. High-quality paired reads were merged using COPE v1.2.5, and each unique nucleotide sequence was defined as a clonotype. MiTCR v1.1 was used to align the clonotypes against IMGT TRBV, TRBD and TRBJ reference segments. The analysis was restricted to V-J combinations with a frequency above 0.0001, which together covered 99.2% of the repertoires. A TCS score was defined as the ratio of F50 (clonal expansion) to E x V (chaos), with BLOSUM62-based TCRdist applied between CDR3 peptides within each V-J. Welch's t-statistics and random forest reduced several hundred V-J features to roughly 13, which were used in a naive Bayes classifier (R e1071). Using fastp at Q25 and MiXCR, TCRdb reprocessed the public reads and kept productive beta chains. Each record represents a unique CDR3 protein, reported with the most common genes and DNA among its rows. The authors' filters were not applied to this entry. The sample profile shows hundreds of thousands of distinct CDR3 sequences; 16% of them were found once. The ten largest clones represent under 3.5% of the sample.

CDR1 is given as SGHTS and CDR2 as YDEGEE, both from the germline V gene. V drops 5 bases and J drops 2 bases, leaving 13 bases in between. From its cysteine to its phenylalanine, the CDR3 spans 15 amino acids. The read is trimmed to its CDR3 DNA, 45 bases read in frame from base 1. Ophthalmopathy patients had moderately to severely active disease, Clinical Activity Score of at least 3, NOSPECS grade of at least 4, and duration under 3 months. The study excluded patients with uncontrolled infections, other autoimmune diseases, pregnancy or lactation. Diagnoses relied on clinical symptoms, serum thyroxine and TRAb, thyroid ultrasound and orbital computed tomography. Ficoll-Paque density gradient centrifugation was used to isolate PBMCs from around 10 ml of fresh peripheral blood. Trizol reagent was used to extract total RNA, and RNA quality was then checked on an Agilent 2100 Bioanalyzer.

The rearranged segments are TRBV5-8 and TRBJ2-2; D gene: possibly TRBD1, on 7 matching bases. The TCR was taken from a woman aged 40 to 50 with Graves' ophthalmopathy. Sequencing was carried out using blood. The bases read TGTGCCAGCAGAAGGGGGGACAGTAACACCGGGGAGCTGTTTTTT. Its coded protein is CASRRGDSNTGELFF.